This T cell receptor (beta chain) was profiled in a study of T-cell reconstitution after alpha-beta-depleted transplantation in children. It was with unique molecular identifiers that the TCRbeta library was prepared. TCRdb re-called the PCR reads through MiXCR, storing one row per CDR3 protein. Of about 600,000 distinct CDR3 sequences listed, under 12% are singletons. The starting material was PBMCs from the stem cell graft donor, obtained from the stem cell graft. The clonotype was recovered from a human donor who donated a stem cell graft to a child with acute myeloid leukemia.

For the CDR3, the DNA is TGCGCCAGCAGCACGGGACTAGAGGGGAGTGAGCAGTTCTTC. Translated: CASSTGLEGSEQFF. The chain employs TRBV5-1 and TRBJ2-1; 8 nucleotides match TRBD2. The germline CDR1 and CDR2 sequences are SGHRS and YFSETQ. This CDR3 has 14 amino acids. With V trimmed by 4 bases and J by 9 bases, 9 bases remained unmatched.